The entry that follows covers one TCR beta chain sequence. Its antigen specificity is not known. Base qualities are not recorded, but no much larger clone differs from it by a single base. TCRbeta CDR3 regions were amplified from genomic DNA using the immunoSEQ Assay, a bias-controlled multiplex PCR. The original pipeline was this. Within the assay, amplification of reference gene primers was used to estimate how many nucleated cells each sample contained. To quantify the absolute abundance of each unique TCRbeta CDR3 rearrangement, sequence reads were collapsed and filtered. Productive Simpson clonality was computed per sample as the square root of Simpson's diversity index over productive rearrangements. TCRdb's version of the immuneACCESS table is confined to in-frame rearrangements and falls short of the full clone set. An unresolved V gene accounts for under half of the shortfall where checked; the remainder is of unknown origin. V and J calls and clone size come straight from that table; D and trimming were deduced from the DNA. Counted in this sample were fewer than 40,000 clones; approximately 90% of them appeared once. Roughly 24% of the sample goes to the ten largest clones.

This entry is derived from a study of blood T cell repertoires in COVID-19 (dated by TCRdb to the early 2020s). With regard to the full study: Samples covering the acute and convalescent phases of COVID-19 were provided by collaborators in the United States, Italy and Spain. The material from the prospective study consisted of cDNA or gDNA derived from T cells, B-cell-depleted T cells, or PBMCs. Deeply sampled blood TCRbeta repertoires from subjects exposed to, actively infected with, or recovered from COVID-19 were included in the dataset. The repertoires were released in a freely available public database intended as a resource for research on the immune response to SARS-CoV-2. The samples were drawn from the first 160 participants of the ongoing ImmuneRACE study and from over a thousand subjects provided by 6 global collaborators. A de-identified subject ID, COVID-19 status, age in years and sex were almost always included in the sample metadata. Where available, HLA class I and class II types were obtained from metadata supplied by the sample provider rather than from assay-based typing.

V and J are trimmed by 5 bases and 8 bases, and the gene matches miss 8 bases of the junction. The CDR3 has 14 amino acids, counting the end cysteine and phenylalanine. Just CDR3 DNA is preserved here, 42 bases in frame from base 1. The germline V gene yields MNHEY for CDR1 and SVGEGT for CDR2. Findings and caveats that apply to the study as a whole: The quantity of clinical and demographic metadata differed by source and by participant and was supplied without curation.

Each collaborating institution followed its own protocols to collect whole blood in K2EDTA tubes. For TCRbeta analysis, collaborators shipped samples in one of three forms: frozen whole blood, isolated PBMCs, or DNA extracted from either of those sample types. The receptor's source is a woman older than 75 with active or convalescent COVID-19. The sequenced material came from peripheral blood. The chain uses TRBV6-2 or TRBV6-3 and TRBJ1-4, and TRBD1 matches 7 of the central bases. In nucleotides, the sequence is TGTGCCAGCAGTGATCAGGGGGAGAACGAAAAACTGTTTTTT. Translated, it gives CASSDQGENEKLFF.